Presented here are 29 T cell receptor beta chains from one specimen sequenced in a study of PD-L1 blockade in urothelial cancer. Using immunoSEQ multiplex PCR, the repertoire was profiled, and TCRdb retains in-frame clones only, with some absent. The sample records approximately 35,000 clones, 35% to 40% being singletons. The sequencing here drew on tumor tissue, taken before atezolizumab (anti-PD-L1) treatment. The source of these receptors is a man in his sixties with urothelial cancer.

DNA of the CDR3: TGTGCCTGTAGACAGAGTATGAACACTGAAGCTTTCTTT. Translated: CACRQSMNTEAFF. The chain has TRBV30 and TRBJ1-1; the D gene is possibly TRBD1 (5 bases). V gave up 6 bases and J gave up 0 bases, with 11 bases separating them. The length of the CDR3 is 13 residues. The germline V gene encodes CDR1 GTSNPN and CDR2 SVGIG (reference sequence). The full variable domain, rest sourced from reference TRBV30 and TRBJ1-1, is SQTIHQWPATLVQPVGSPLSLECTVEGTSNPNLYWYRQAAGRGLQLLFYSVGIGQISSEVPQNLSASRPQDRQFILSSKKLLLSDSGFYLCACRQSMNTEAFFGQGTRLTVV.

Here the CDR3 DNA reads TGTGCCAGCTCAAGGACAGAAGCAAGTGGCTACACCTTC. Translation: CASSRTEASGYTF. The chain is built from TRBV18 and TRBJ1-2; D possibly corresponds to TRBD1 (6 bases). This CDR3 comprises 13 residues. V was cut by 5 bases and J by 7 bases, with 14 bases left in between. Germline V gene lookup returns CDR1 KGHSH and CDR2 LQKENI. Variable domain in full (rest from reference TRBV18 and TRBJ1-2): NAGVMQNPRHLVRRRGQEARLRCSPMKGHSHVYWYRQLPEEGLKFMVYLQKENIIDESGMPKERFSAEFPKEGPSILRIQQVVRGDSAAYFCASSRTEASGYTFGSGTRLTVV.

This clone was observed many times. The V gene is TRBV6-7, the J gene TRBJ2-1; D remains unclear. Being an ORF, TRBV6-7 has a function that is uncertain. The CDR3 runs to 13 residues. With 0 bases removed from V and 6 bases from J, the gap between germline ends came to 6 bases. The CDR3 loop is CASSYSNVNEQFF. Here the CDR3 DNA reads TGTGCCAGCAGTTACTCGAATGTCAATGAGCAGTTCTTC.

The V gene is TRBV6-9, the J gene TRBJ2-3; D possibly corresponds to TRBD2 (7 bases). Germline lookup yields CDR1 MNHGY and CDR2 SVAAGI. V was cut by 5 bases and J by 4 bases, with 16 bases left in between. This CDR3 comprises 15 residues. The chain's CDR3 is CASSVEGGSPDTQYF. DNA for the CDR3: TGTGCCAGCAGTGTGGAGGGGGGGAGTCCAGATACGCAGTATTTT.

This clone was seen a handful of times. The chain has TRBV10-3 and TRBJ2-3, with D uncertain. Trimming removed 2 bases at V and 0 bases at J, with 6 bases between. The length of the CDR3 is 14 residues. Germline V CDR1 and CDR2: ENHRY, SYGVKD. DNA of the CDR3: TGTGCCATCAGTGAGCCCGGGAGCACAGATACGCAGTATTTT. It codes for CAISEPGSTDTQYF.

V and J are TRBV28 and TRBJ2-7; tentatively, D is TRBD1 or TRBD2 (5 bases each). V lost 6 bases and J lost 6, with 33 bases in between. This CDR3 has 19 residues. Germline V gives CDR1 MDHEN, CDR2 SYDVKM. The DNA of the CDR3 is TGTGCCAGCAGACCAGCCAAATACCGGGACGCCGGTCGACTCTTCGAGCAGTACTTC. Protein sequence: CASRPAKYRDAGRLFEQYF.

In this sample, this clone turned up a few times. The chain couples TRBV6-8 to TRBJ1-1; 7 bases agree with TRBD1. V lost 0 bases to trimming and J lost 5 bases; unmatched junction nucleotides: 3. Germline loops: CDR1 MNHGY, CDR2 SAAAGT. The CDR3 totals 14 residues. CDR3 amino acids: CASSYSGTVTEAFF. DNA of the CDR3: TGTGCCAGCAGTTACTCCGGGACAGTTACTGAAGCTTTCTTT.

The table lists this clone with a few counts. V usage is TRBV6-4 and J usage is TRBJ1-5; 9 positions match TRBD1. The V and J ends lost 10 bases and 6 bases, in that order; junction bases with no gene match: 16. From germline, CDR1 is MRHNA and CDR2 SNTAGT. This CDR3 is 16 amino acids long. The CDR3 sequence: CANIEFTGTGPQPQHF. DNA for the CDR3: TGTGCCAACATCGAATTTACCGGGACAGGGCCTCAGCCCCAGCATTTT.

The rearrangement links TRBV10-3 to TRBJ2-1, with D possibly being TRBD1 or TRBD2 (6 bases each). Per the germline V gene, CDR1 is ENHRY and CDR2 is SYGVKD. The CDR3 covers 13 residues. V was shortened by 10 bases and J by 6 bases, with 16 bases between the two germline ends. CDR3 sequence: CASTKEGGNEQFF. The CDR3 region has the DNA TGTGCCAGTACCAAAGAGGGGGGCAATGAGCAGTTCTTC.

The rearrangement joins TRBV29-1 to TRBJ2-5; D is unresolved. The germline CDR1 and CDR2 sequences are SQVTM and ANQGSEA. The CDR3 is 12 residues long. V was cut by 6 bases and J by 5 bases, with 13 bases left in between. CDR3: CSVTIPPETQYF. As DNA, the CDR3 is TGCAGCGTCACGATCCCCCCGGAGACCCAGTACTTC.

This clone was picked up a small number of times. V is TRBV11-3 and J is TRBJ2-2; D not certain. Germline V gene data show CDR1 as SGHNT and CDR2 as YENEEA. V gave up 1 base and J gave up 0 bases, with 6 bases separating them. The length of the CDR3 is 15 residues. CDR3 protein: CASSLGSANTGELFF. The CDR3 nucleotides read TGTGCCAGCAGCTTAGGCAGTGCGAACACCGGGGAGCTGTTTTTT.

This clone was counted only a few times. The V and J genes are TRBV28 and TRBJ1-2; perhaps TRBD1 as D (6 bases). The CDR3 runs to 13 residues. Germline loops: CDR1 MDHEN, CDR2 SYDVKM. Trimming cost V 6 bases and J 7 bases, with 15 bases left between them. CDR3 bases: TGTGCCAGCAGATCCCACAGGGTCCTTGGCTACACCTTC. The encoded protein is CASRSHRVLGYTF.

This clone showed up many times. The CDR3 DNA sequence: TGTGCCAGCAGCTTAGGGACAGGCTACGAGCAGTACTTC. It is translated as CASSLGTGYEQYF. The chain carries TRBV7-4 and TRBJ2-7, with 7 bases identical to TRBD1. CDR3 length: 13 amino acids. Germline V CDR1 and CDR2: SGHVT, SQSDAQ. Trimming cost V 1 base and J 3 bases; bases outside gene matches: 0.

The chain couples TRBV5-4 to TRBJ1-1; D uncertain. Trimming took 4 bases from V and 0 from J, leaving 13 bases between them. Germline loops: CDR1 SGHNT, CDR2 YYREEE (reference sequence). The CDR3 has 15 residues. Written as DNA, the CDR3 is TGTGCCAGCAGCCCCCGTATGGGAATGAACACTGAAGCTTTCTTT. It specifies CASSPRMGMNTEAFF. The full variable domain, rest sourced from reference TRBV5-4 and TRBJ1-1, is ETGVTQSPTHLIKTRGQQVTLRCSSQSGHNTVSWYQQALGQGPQFIFQYYREEENGRGNFPPRFSGLQFPNYSSELNVNALELDDSALYLCASSPRMGMNTEAFFGQGTRLTVV.

This clone was counted many times. The rearrangement uses TRBV6-8 and TRBJ2-2; the match to TRBD1 covers 8 bases. The length of the CDR3 is 18 residues. With V trimmed by 5 bases and J by 3 bases, 14 bases remained unmatched. The germline V gene has CDR1 MNHGY and CDR2 SAAAGT. CDR3 loop: CASSGRGSGGLDTGELFF. The CDR3 bases are TGTGCCAGCAGTGGAAGAGGTTCAGGGGGCCTGGACACCGGGGAGCTGTTTTTT.

This clone was counted between two and nine times. This rearrangement joins TRBV9 to TRBJ2-2; the match to TRBD1 covers 7 bases. The CDR3 has 16 amino acids. The ends lost 0 bases at V and 6 bases at J; junction bases unmatched: 8. The germline gives CDR1 SGDLS, CDR2 YYNGEE. CDR3 amino acids: CASSVAVRGRSGELFF. The CDR3 DNA sequence: TGTGCCAGCAGCGTAGCAGTTAGGGGGCGGTCCGGGGAGCTGTTTTTT.

V gene TRBV6-8 combines with J gene TRBJ2-1; no clear D. V was shortened by 0 bases and J by 6 bases, with 9 bases between the two germline ends. Germline assignment: CDR1 MNHGY and CDR2 SAAAGT. This CDR3 has 14 amino acids. Here the CDR3 DNA reads TGTGCCAGCAGTTACTCGTGGGGTTTCAATGAGCAGTTCTTC. Its protein product is CASSYSWGFNEQFF.

V and J are TRBV19 and TRBJ2-6, with D possibly TRBD2 on 5 matching bases. The length of the CDR3 is 15 residues. Germline CDR1 and CDR2: LNHDA and SQIVND (reference sequence). Deletions cut 3 bases from V and 1 base from J, with 7 bases between. DNA of the CDR3: TGTGCCAGTAGTATCCGGGGTTCTGGGGCCAACGTCCTGACTTTC. Encoded protein: CASSIRGSGANVLTF.

The chain combines TRBV7-7 with TRBJ2-1, with 7 bases identical to TRBD1. Per germline, CDR1 SSHAT and CDR2 FNYEAQ (reference sequence). V dropped 5 bases and J dropped 2; count of bases not matched to a gene: 6. This CDR3 is built from 15 residues. Here the CDR3 reads CASSTTGTTYNEQFF. As DNA, the CDR3 is TGTGCCAGCAGCACGACAGGGACGACCTACAATGAGCAGTTCTTC.

This clone was seen just once. The V call is TRBV18, the J call TRBJ2-5; the D gene is possibly TRBD1 (6 bases). Germline CDR1 reads KGHSH; CDR2 reads LQKENI. The CDR3 is 13 amino acids. The V end was cut by 3 bases, the J end by 4 bases, with 9 bases between. Here the CDR3 DNA reads TGTGCCAGCTCACCGGACAGAAGAGAGACCCAGTACTTC. Protein: CASSPDRRETQYF. Drawing the rest from reference TRBV18 and TRBJ2-5, the complete variable domain is NAGVMQNPRHLVRRRGQEARLRCSPMKGHSHVYWYRQLPEEGLKFMVYLQKENIIDESGMPKERFSAEFPKEGPSILRIQQVVRGDSAAYFCASSPDRRETQYFGPGTRLLVL.

V is TRBV19 and J is TRBJ1-2; D ambiguous. V lost 4 bases and J lost 2, with 11 bases in between. This CDR3 is 14 amino acids long. Germline CDR1 LNHDA, CDR2 SQIVND (reference sequence). This CDR3 reads CASSKDGANYGYTF. CDR3 in DNA: TGTGCCAGTAGTAAGGACGGCGCAAACTATGGCTACACCTTC.

The CDR3 is CASSRTQGYEQYF. The CDR3 DNA reads as TGTGCCAGCAGTCGGACCCAGGGCTACGAGCAGTACTTC. The chain has TRBV9 and TRBJ2-7, with D possibly TRBD1 on 5 matching bases. CDR3 length: 13 amino acids. Germline CDR1 SGDLS, CDR2 YYNGEE. Trimming removed 5 bases from V and 3 bases from J, with 12 bases in between. The whole variable domain, remainder taken from reference TRBV9 and TRBJ2-7, is DSGVTQTPKHLITATGQRVTLRCSPRSGDLSVYWYQQSLDQGLQFLIQYYNGEERAKGNILERFSAQQFPDLHSELNLSSLELGDSALYFCASSRTQGYEQYFGPGTRLTVT.

V is TRBV14 and J is TRBJ2-3; TRBD2 aligns across 7 bases. This CDR3 has 14 amino acids. Germline assignment: CDR1 SGHDN and CDR2 FVKESK. The trim removed 3 bases at V and 2 bases at J, leaving 2 bases unmatched. The CDR3 region is CASSQGLLTDTQYF. The CDR3, as DNA: TGTGCCAGCAGCCAGGGACTACTCACAGATACGCAGTATTTT.

The CDR3 DNA reads as TGTGCCAGTAACCTTGGACTAGCGACCTACAATGAGCAGTTCTTC. Residues: CASNLGLATYNEQFF. This chain links TRBV19 with TRBJ2-1, with 9 positions matching TRBD2. Trimming removed 7 bases from V and 2 bases from J; junction bases left unmatched: 6. CDR1 is LNHDA, CDR2 SQIVND, per germline (reference sequence). The CDR3 covers 15 residues.

This clone was detected only once. V gene TRBV12-5 combines with J gene TRBJ2-7; D call uncertain. This CDR3 comprises 14 residues. From germline, CDR1 is LGHNT and CDR2 FRNRAP. V was clipped by 0 bases and J by 2 bases, with 8 bases between them. DNA for the CDR3: TGTGCTAGTGGTTTGGTAGGAAGAGCCTACGAGCAGTACTTC. Translation gives CASGLVGRAYEQYF.

The V call is TRBV5-1, the J call TRBJ2-2; TRBD1 aligns across 11 bases. This CDR3 has 16 residues. The V segment lost 4 bases and the J segment 1 base; nucleotides outside the gene matches: 3. CDR1 SGHRS and CDR2 YFSETQ come from the germline V gene. CDR3 amino acids: CASSAGTGGNTGELFF. In DNA form, the CDR3 reads TGCGCCAGCAGCGCAGGGACAGGGGGGAACACCGGGGAGCTGTTTTTT.

The count of this clone is one. The J gene is TRBJ2-6, the V gene TRBV5-1; TRBD1 aligns across 7 bases. The CDR3 contains 20 residues. The V gene end was trimmed by 0 bases and the J gene end by 2 bases; junction bases not matched to a gene: 14. Germline CDR1 is SGHRS and CDR2 is YFSETQ. CDR3 in DNA: TGCGCCAGCAGCTTGGATCCCAATAACAGGGGTGGGGCTGGGGCCAACGTCCTGACTTTC. Protein sequence: CASSLDPNNRGGAGANVLTF.

The V call is TRBV29-1, the J call TRBJ2-1; D not certain. The CDR3 spans 15 residues. V was trimmed by 8 bases and J by 0 bases, leaving 17 bases between them. Looked up from germline, CDR1 is SQVTM and CDR2 is ANQGSEA. CDR3 sequence (DNA): TGCAGCATCCGGGTCGGTGCCCTCTCCTACAATGAGCAGTTCTTC. This codes for CSIRVGALSYNEQFF.

The V and J genes are TRBV5-1 and TRBJ2-3; 13 nucleotides align to TRBD2. This CDR3 contains 15 residues. CDR1 SGHRS and CDR2 YFSETQ come from the germline V gene. V lost 3 bases, J lost 6 bases, and 4 bases stayed unmatched. The CDR3 reads CASSSTTSGGDTQYF. DNA of the CDR3: TGCGCCAGCAGCTCAACGACTAGCGGGGGGGATACGCAGTATTTT.